These T cell receptor beta chains were read from a single sample in a study of blood T cell repertoires in COVID-19. The repertoire was sequenced with immunoSEQ multiplex PCR; TCRdb's copy has only in-frame clones and lacks some. The table includes about 280,000 clones, approximately 89% detected once. The sequencing input was peripheral blood. All receptors come from a man in his forties with active or convalescent COVID-19. Both conserved end residues are part of each CDR3. A D gene is named only where the DNA matches it firmly. Only part of the rows carry a size: once, few, many, or a class if the clone is expanded.

abundance,v_gene,j_gene,d_gene,CDR3aa,CDR3nt
-,TRBV5-5,TRBJ1-6,-,CASSFGSDSPLHF,TGTGCCAGCAGCTTCGGGTCAGATTCACCCCTCCACTTT
many,TRBV7-3,TRBJ2-1,-,CASSLNEEDEQFF,TGTGCCAGCAGCTTAAATGAAGAGGATGAGCAGTTCTTC
-,TRBV5-1,TRBJ2-7,-,CASSLGGTYEQYF,TGCGCCAGCAGCTTGGGGGGCACCTACGAGCAGTACTTC
once,TRBV5-6,TRBJ1-2,-,CASSTDPTGYYGYTF,TGTGCCAGCAGCACAGACCCGACAGGCTATTATGGCTACACCTTC
-,TRBV3-1/TRBV3-2,TRBJ2-7,-,CASSQAVASHEQYF,TGTGCCAGCAGCCAAGCAGTAGCGAGCCACGAGCAGTACTTC
-,TRBV10-1,TRBJ1-1,-,CASSGGPVTEAFF,TGCGCCAGCAGTGGGGGCCCGGTCACTGAAGCTTTCTTT
-,TRBV10-1,TRBJ2-7,-,CASSQYSYEQYF,TGCGCCAGCAGCCAGTACTCCTACGAGCAGTACTTC
-,TRBV28,TRBJ1-4,TRBD1,CASSLSDRGREKLFF,TGTGCCAGCAGTTTATCCGACAGGGGGAGGGAAAAACTGTTTTTT
once,TRBV6-5,TRBJ1-2,TRBD1,CASSYGTGTPHYGYTF,TGTGCCAGCAGTTACGGGACAGGGACCCCTCACTATGGCTACACCTTC
-,TRBV7-9,TRBJ2-2,-,CASSFGQRANTGELFF,TGTGCCAGCAGCTTTGGACAGAGAGCCAACACCGGGGAGCTGTTTTTT
-,TRBV24-1,TRBJ2-1,TRBD1,CATSGDRVYNEQFF,TGTGCCACCAGTGGAGACAGGGTCTACAATGAGCAGTTCTTC
few,TRBV3-1/TRBV3-2,TRBJ2-7,TRBD2,CASSQVKGRDEQYF,TGTGCCAGCAGCCAAGTTAAGGGGAGGGACGAGCAGTACTTC
-,TRBV2,TRBJ2-7,-,CASSEVGAEQYF,TGTGCCAGCAGTGAAGTTGGAGCCGAGCAGTACTTC
once,TRBV5-1,TRBJ2-5,TRBD2,CASSLGASGYRETQYF,TGCGCCAGCAGCTTGGGTGCTAGCGGATACCGAGAGACCCAGTACTTC
-,TRBV6-6,TRBJ1-5,TRBD1,CASSYSTQGAGQPQHF,TGTGCCAGCAGTTACTCGACACAGGGGGCGGGTCAGCCCCAGCATTTT
-,TRBV19,TRBJ1-5,TRBD1,CASADRDVQPQHF,TGTGCCAGCGCCGACAGGGACGTACAGCCCCAGCATTTT
-,TRBV10-2,TRBJ2-5,-,CASSVGVGRGEETQYF,TGCGCCAGCAGTGTAGGAGTGGGCAGGGGTGAAGAGACCCAGTACTTC
-,TRBV9,TRBJ1-2,-,CASSGIRYGYTF,TGTGCCAGCTCAGGGATCCGCTATGGCTACACCTTC
-,TRBV11-3,TRBJ2-3,TRBD1,CASSPEDRVPRKEYF,TGTGCCAGCAGCCCAGAGGACAGGGTTCCGCGGAAAGAATATTTT
-,TRBV2,TRBJ1-5,-,CASNRENQPQHF,TGTGCCAGCAACAGGGAAAATCAGCCCCAGCATTTT
-,TRBV4-1,TRBJ2-3,-,CASSQNRMRTDTQYF,TGCGCCAGCAGCCAAAACAGGATGCGCACAGATACGCAGTATTTT
-,TRBV7-8,TRBJ2-7,TRBD2,CASSELAGVAYEQYF,TGTGCCAGCAGCGAACTAGCGGGAGTCGCCTACGAGCAGTACTTC
-,TRBV5-1,TRBJ1-4,-,CASSPTDRQGQKLFF,TGCGCCAGCAGCCCAACCGACAGGCAGGGGCAAAAACTGTTTTTT
-,TRBV5-1,TRBJ2-1,-,CACGSRVNEQFF,TGCGCCTGTGGTAGCAGGGTCAATGAGCAGTTCTTC
-,TRBV29-1,TRBJ1-2,-,CSALDNGYTF,TGCAGCGCCTTAGATAATGGCTACACCTTC
few,TRBV6-1,TRBJ1-5,TRBD1,CASSGTTGGADNQPQHF,TGTGCCAGCAGTGGGACTACAGGGGGCGCCGACAATCAGCCCCAGCATTTT
-,TRBV3-1/TRBV3-2,TRBJ1-2,-,CASSQEFSNYGYTF,TGTGCCAGCAGCCAAGAATTCAGTAACTATGGCTACACCTTC
-,TRBV5-4,TRBJ2-7,-,CASSLNTAYEQYF,TGTGCCAGCAGCTTAAACACCGCCTACGAGCAGTACTTC
-,TRBV30,TRBJ2-7,-,CAWTGGAGRSYEQYF,TGTGCCTGGACTGGAGGGGCGGGGCGCTCCTACGAGCAGTACTTC
-,TRBV12-3/TRBV12-4,TRBJ2-7,-,CASTLGGVEQYF,TGTGCTAGCACCCTAGGGGGGGTCGAGCAGTACTTC
-,TRBV19,TRBJ1-3,-,CASSIPLGGFSGNTIYF,TGTGCCAGTAGTATTCCCCTCGGCGGCTTCTCTGGAAACACCATATATTTT
-,TRBV5-4,TRBJ1-1,-,CASRFGPNRNTEAFF,TGTGCCAGCAGGTTTGGCCCTAACAGGAACACTGAAGCTTTCTTT
-,TRBV27,TRBJ1-2,-,CASRSGQKEGYTF,TGTGCCAGCAGATCAGGACAGAAGGAGGGCTACACCTTC
-,TRBV24-1,TRBJ2-1,TRBD2,CATSDLSRDYGQFF,TGTGCCACCAGTGATTTGAGCCGGGACTATGGGCAGTTCTTC
once,TRBV2,TRBJ2-7,-,CASSHRWSNLYEQYF,TGTGCCAGCAGCCACAGGTGGTCAAATCTCTACGAGCAGTACTTC
-,TRBV30,TRBJ2-3,-,CAWSVGVGRDTQYF,TGTGCCTGGAGTGTAGGTGTAGGGAGAGATACGCAGTATTTT
-,TRBV20-1,TRBJ2-1,-,CSASPRAKGNEQFF,TGCAGTGCTAGTCCGAGGGCCAAGGGTAATGAGCAGTTCTTC
-,TRBV4-1,TRBJ2-1,-,CASSRGWSSYNEQFF,TGCGCCAGCAGCCGAGGATGGAGCTCCTACAATGAGCAGTTCTTC
-,TRBV4-1,TRBJ2-2,-,CASSRPARRTGDTGELFF,TGCGCCAGCAGCCGCCCAGCACGACGGACTGGGGACACCGGGGAGCTGTTTTTT
-,TRBV14,TRBJ2-1,TRBD1,CASSRDRVTNEQFF,TGTGCCAGCAGCCGGGACAGGGTTACCAATGAGCAGTTCTTC
once,TRBV7-9,TRBJ1-2,-,CASSPTANYGYTF,TGTGCCAGCAGCCCTACAGCTAACTATGGCTACACCTTC
-,TRBV7-9,TRBJ1-1,-,CASSKQGNTEAFF,TGTGCCAGCAGTAAACAGGGGAACACTGAAGCTTTCTTT
-,TRBV7-9,TRBJ2-7,-,CASSLSGTSYEQYF,TGTGCCAGCAGCTTATCCGGGACATCCTACGAGCAGTACTTC
-,TRBV6-4,TRBJ1-2,-,CASSPSPGNSYGYTF,TGTGCCAGCAGTCCCTCCCCTGGCAATTCCTATGGCTACACCTTC
-,TRBV9,TRBJ2-1,TRBD1,CASSVSGQGVYNEQFF,TGTGCCAGCAGCGTTAGCGGACAGGGAGTGTACAATGAGCAGTTCTTC
-,TRBV19,TRBJ1-4,-,CASSIGTGNEKLFF,TGTGCCAGTAGTATCGGGACTGGGAATGAAAAACTGTTTTTT
-,TRBV6-6,TRBJ2-3,-,CASRPGHRTDTQYF,TGTGCCAGCAGACCGGGACATCGCACAGATACGCAGTATTTT
-,TRBV6-5,TRBJ2-5,TRBD2,CASSYLGEGETQYF,TGTGCCAGCAGTTACCTAGGGGAGGGGGAGACCCAGTACTTC
-,TRBV19,TRBJ1-1,-,CASSIVRGTEAFF,TGTGCCAGTAGTATAGTCAGGGGCACTGAAGCTTTCTTT